This T cell receptor (beta chain) originates from a study of blood T cell repertoires in COVID-19. The overall study: Donors in the United States, Italy and Spain gave samples during acute or convalescent COVID-19. T cells, B-cell-depleted T cells, or PBMCs provided the cDNA or gDNA that served as material.

Trimming took 0 bases from V and 2 from J, leaving 6 bases between them. Per the germline V gene, CDR1 is SGHKS and CDR2 is YYEKEE (reference sequence). The CDR3 runs to 14 residues. In the original analysis: Estimation of nucleated cell counts was performed using reference gene primer amplification. Profiling relied on immunoSEQ multiplex PCR, and the TCRdb table lists in-frame clones only, not all of them. Clonal size and the V and J genes are those of that table, whereas D and trimming came from the DNA. The data show roughly 150,000 clones, about 80% seen once. The V and J genes are TRBV5-5 and TRBJ2-1, with D maybe TRBD1 (5 bases). The source of this sequence is a man aged 60-69 years with acute or convalescent COVID-19. Sequencing was done on a sample of peripheral blood. The CDR3 loop reads CASSLGQTYNEQFF. The CDR3 DNA is TGTGCCAGCAGCTTGGGACAGACCTACAATGAGCAGTTCTTC. Supplemented by reference TRBV5-5 and TRBJ2-1, the full variable domain reads DAGVTQSPTHLIKTRGQQVTLRCSPISGHKSVSWYQQVLGQGPQFIFQYYEKEERGRGNFPDRFSARQFPNYSSELNVNALLLGDSALYLCASSLGQTYNEQFFGPGTRLTVL.